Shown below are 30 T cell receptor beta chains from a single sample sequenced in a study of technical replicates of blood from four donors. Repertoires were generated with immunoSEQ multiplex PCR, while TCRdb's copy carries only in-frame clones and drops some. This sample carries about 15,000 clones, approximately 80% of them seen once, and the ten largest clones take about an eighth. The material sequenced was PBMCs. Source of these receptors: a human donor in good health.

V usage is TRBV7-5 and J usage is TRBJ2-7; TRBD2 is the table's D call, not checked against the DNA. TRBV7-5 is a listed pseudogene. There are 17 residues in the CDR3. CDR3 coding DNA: TGTGTCAGAAGCTTAGGGGACTCCCCCTGGCCCCACTACGAGCAGTACTTC. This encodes CVRSLGDSPWPHYEQYF.

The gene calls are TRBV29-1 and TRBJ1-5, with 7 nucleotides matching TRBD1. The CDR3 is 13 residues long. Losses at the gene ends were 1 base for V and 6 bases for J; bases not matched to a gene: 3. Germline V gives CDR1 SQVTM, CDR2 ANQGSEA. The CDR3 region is CSVEGQGGQPQHF. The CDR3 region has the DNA TGCAGCGTTGAAGGACAGGGAGGTCAGCCCCAGCATTTT.

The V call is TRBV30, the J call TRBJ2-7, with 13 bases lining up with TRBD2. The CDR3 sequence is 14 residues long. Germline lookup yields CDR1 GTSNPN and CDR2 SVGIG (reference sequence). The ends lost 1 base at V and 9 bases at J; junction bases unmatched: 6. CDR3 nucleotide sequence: TGTGCCTGGAGTGGGACTAGCGGGAGTGTTGGGCAGTACTTC. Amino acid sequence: CAWSGTSGSVGQYF.

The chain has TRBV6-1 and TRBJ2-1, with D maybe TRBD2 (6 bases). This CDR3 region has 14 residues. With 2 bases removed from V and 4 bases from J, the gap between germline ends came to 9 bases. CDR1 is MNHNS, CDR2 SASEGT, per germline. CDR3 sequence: CASSELAHYNEQFF. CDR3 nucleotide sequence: TGTGCCAGCAGTGAACTAGCGCATTACAATGAGCAGTTCTTC.

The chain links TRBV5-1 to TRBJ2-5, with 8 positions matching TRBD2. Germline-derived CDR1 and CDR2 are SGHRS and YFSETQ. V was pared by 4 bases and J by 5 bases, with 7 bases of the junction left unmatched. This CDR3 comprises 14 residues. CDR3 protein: CASSESGRSETQYF. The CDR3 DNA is TGCGCCAGCAGCGAAAGCGGGAGAAGCGAGACCCAGTACTTC. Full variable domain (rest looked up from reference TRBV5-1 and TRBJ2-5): KAGVTQTPRYLIKTRGQQVTLSCSPISGHRSVSWYQQTPGQGLQFLFEYFSETQRNKGNFPGRFSGRQFSNSRSEMNVSTLELGDSALYLCASSESGRSETQYFGPGTRLLVL.

CDR3 sequence reads: CASSTTGGQITDTQYF. The CDR3 DNA sequence: TGTGCCAGTAGTACTACAGGGGGCCAGATCACAGATACGCAGTATTTT. This chain links TRBV19 with TRBJ2-3; 9 bases map to TRBD1. There are 16 residues in the CDR3. Germline-derived CDR1 and CDR2 are LNHDA and SQIVND (reference sequence). After removal of 4 bases from V and 2 bases from J, the junction contained 7 bases not matched to a gene.

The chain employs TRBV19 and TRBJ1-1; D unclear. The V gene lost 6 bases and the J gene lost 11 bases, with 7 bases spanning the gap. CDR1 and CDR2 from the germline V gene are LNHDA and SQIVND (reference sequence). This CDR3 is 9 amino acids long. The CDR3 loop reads CASRREAFF. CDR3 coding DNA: TGTGCCAGTAGGAGGGAGGCTTTCTTT. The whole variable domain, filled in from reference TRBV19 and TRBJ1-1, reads DGGITQSPKYLFRKEGQNVTLSCEQNLNHDAMYWYRQDPGQGLRLIYYSQIVNDFQKGDIAEGYSVSREKKESFPLTVTSAQKNPTAFYLCASRREAFFGQGTRLTVV.

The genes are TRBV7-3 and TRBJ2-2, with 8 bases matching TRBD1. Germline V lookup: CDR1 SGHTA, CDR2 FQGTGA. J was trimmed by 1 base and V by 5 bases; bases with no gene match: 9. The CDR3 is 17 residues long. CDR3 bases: TGTGCCAGCAGCCGTAGCCAGGGGGCTAAGAACACCGGGGAGCTGTTTTTT. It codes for CASSRSQGAKNTGELFF.

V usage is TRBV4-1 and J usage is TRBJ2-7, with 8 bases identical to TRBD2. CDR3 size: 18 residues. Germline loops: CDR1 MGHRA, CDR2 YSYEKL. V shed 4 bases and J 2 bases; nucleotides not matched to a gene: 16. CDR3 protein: CASSPEQSASGRTYEQYF. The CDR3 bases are TGCGCCAGCAGCCCCGAACAGTCGGCTAGCGGGCGAACCTACGAGCAGTACTTC.

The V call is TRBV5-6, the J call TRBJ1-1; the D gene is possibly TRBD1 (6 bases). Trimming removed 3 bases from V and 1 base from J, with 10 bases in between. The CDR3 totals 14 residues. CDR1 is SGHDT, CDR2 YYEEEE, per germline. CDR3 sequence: CASSYGGGNTEAFF. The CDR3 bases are TGTGCCAGCAGCTATGGGGGCGGGAACACTGAAGCTTTCTTT.

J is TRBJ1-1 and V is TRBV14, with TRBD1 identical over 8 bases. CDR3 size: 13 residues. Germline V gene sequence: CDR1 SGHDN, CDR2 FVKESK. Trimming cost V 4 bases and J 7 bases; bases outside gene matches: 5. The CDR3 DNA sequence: TGTGCCAGCAGCCTCCGGACAGGGATTGAAGCTTTCTTT. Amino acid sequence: CASSLRTGIEAFF.

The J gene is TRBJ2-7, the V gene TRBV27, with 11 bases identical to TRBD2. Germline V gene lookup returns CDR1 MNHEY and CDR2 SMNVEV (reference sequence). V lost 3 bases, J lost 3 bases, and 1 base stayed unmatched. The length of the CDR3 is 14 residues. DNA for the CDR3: TGTGCCAGCAGTTTCGGGACTAGCGGCTACGAGCAGTACTTC. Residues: CASSFGTSGYEQYF.

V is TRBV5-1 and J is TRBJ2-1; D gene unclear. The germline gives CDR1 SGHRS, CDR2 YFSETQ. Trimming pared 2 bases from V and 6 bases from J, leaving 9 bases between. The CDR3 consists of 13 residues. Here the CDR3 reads CASSFESGNEQFF. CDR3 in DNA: TGCGCCAGCAGCTTTGAATCCGGCAATGAGCAGTTCTTC.

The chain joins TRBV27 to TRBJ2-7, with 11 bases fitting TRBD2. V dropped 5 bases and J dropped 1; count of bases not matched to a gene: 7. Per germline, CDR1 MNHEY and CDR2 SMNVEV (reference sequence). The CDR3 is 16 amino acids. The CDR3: CASSRLAGGKSYEQYF. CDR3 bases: TGTGCCAGCAGTCGTTTAGCGGGAGGGAAGTCCTACGAGCAGTACTTC.

The CDR3 here is CASSYTGYTEAFF. CDR3 coding DNA: TGTGCCAGCAGTTATACAGGGTACACTGAAGCTTTCTTT. The V call is TRBV6-5, the J call TRBJ1-1, with D tentatively TRBD1 (6 bases). The V and J ends lost 3 bases and 3 bases respectively, with 8 bases between them. The CDR3 contains 13 residues. Per germline, CDR1 MNHEY and CDR2 SVGAGI.

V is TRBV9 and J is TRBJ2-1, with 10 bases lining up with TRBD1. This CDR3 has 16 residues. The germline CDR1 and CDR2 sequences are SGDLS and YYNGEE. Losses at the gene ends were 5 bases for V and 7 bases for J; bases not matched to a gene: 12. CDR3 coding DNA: TGTGCCAGCAGAGCAGCCGGGACAGGGGCCTGGAATGAGCAGTTCTTC. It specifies CASRAAGTGAWNEQFF.

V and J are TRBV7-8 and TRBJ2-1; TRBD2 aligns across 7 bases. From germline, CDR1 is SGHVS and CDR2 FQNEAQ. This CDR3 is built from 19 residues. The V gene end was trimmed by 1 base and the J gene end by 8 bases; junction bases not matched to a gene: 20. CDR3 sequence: CASSLGGRVRGGSRDEQFF. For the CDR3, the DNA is TGTGCCAGCAGCTTAGGGGGGAGGGTCCGGGGCGGGAGCAGGGATGAGCAGTTCTTC.

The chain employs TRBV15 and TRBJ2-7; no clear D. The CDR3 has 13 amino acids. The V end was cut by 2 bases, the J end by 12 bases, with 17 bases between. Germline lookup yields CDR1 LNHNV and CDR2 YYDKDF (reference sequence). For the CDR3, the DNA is TGTGCCACCAGCAGAACGGCTCAACCCTGGAGGTACTTC. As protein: CATSRTAQPWRYF.

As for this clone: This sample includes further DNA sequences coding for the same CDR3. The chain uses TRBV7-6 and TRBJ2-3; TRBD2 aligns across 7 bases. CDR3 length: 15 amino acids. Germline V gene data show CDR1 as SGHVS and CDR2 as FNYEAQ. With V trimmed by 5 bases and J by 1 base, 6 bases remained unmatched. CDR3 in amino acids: CASSLGLAGTDTQYF. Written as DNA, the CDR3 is TGTGCCAGCAGCCTTGGGCTAGCGGGCACAGATACGCAGTATTTT.

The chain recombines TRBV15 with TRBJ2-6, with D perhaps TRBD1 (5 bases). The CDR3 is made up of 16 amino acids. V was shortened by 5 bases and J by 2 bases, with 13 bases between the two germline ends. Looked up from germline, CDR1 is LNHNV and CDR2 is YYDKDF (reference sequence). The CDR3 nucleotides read TGTGCCACCAGCCTCAATAAAGGGGCTGGGGCCAACGTCCTGACTTTC. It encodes CATSLNKGAGANVLTF.

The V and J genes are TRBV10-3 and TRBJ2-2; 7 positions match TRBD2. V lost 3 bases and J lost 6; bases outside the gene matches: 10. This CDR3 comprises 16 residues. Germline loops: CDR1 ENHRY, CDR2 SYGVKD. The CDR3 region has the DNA TGTGCCATCAGTGAAGACCTCGGCGGGAGCGCCGGGGAGCTGTTTTTT. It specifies CAISEDLGGSAGELFF.

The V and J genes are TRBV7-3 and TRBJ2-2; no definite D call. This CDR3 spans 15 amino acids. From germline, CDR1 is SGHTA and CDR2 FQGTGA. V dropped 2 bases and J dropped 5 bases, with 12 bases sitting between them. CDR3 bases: TGTGCCAGCAGCTTAGGTTCAGGTTTAACCGGGGAGCTGTTTTTT. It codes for CASSLGSGLTGELFF.

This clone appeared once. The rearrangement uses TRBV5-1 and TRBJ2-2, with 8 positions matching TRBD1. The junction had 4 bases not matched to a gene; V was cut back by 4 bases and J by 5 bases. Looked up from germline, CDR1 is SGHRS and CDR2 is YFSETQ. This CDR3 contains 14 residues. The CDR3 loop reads CASSARTGTGELFF. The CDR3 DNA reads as TGCGCCAGCAGCGCAAGGACAGGGACCGGGGAGCTGTTTTTT.

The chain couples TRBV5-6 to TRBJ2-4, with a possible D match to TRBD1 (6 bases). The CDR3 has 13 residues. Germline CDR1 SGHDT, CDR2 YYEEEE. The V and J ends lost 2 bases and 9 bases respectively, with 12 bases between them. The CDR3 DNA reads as TGTGCCAGCAGCTTAACAGGGAGCGGCATTCAGTACTTC. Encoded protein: CASSLTGSGIQYF.

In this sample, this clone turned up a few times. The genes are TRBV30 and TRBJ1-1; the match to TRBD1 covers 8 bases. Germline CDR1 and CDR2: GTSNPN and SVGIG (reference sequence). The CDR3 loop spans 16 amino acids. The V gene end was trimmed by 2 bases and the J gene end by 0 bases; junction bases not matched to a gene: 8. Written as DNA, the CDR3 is TGTGCCTGGAGTCCCCTCGGACAGGGTTTGAACACTGAAGCTTTCTTT. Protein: CAWSPLGQGLNTEAFF.

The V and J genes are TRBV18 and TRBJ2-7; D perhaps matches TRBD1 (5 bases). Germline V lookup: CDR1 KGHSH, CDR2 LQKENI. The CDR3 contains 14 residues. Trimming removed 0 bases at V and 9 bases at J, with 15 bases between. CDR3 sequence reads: CASSPPGQVFGQYF. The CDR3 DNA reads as TGTGCCAGCTCACCACCGGGGCAGGTATTTGGGCAGTACTTC.

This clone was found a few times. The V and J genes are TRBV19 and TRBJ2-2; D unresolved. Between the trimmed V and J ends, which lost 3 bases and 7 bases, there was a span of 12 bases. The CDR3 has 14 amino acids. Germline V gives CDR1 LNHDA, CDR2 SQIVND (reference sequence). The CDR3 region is CASSIMVQVGELFF. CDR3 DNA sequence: TGTGCCAGTAGTATTATGGTCCAGGTCGGGGAGCTGTTTTTT.

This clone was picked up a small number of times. The CDR3 loop reads CASSLSGAGYTF. In DNA form, the CDR3 reads TGTGCCAGCAGCTTGTCTGGGGCTGGCTACACCTTC. V gene TRBV5-6 combines with J gene TRBJ1-2; D possibly corresponds to TRBD1 (5 bases). The CDR3 runs to 12 residues. V gave up 1 base and J gave up 7 bases, with 8 bases separating them. Per the germline V gene, CDR1 is SGHDT and CDR2 is YYEEEE.

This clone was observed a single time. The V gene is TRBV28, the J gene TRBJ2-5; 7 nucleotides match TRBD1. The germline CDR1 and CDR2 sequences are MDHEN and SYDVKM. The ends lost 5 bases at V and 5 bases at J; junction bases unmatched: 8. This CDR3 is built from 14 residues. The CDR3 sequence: CASSQTGFWETQYF. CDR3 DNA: TGTGCCAGCAGTCAGACAGGGTTCTGGGAGACCCAGTACTTC.

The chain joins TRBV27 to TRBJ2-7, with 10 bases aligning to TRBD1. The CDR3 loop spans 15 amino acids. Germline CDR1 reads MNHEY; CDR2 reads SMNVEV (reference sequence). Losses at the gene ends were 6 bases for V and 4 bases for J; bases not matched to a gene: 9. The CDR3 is CASSPGGQGLYEQYF. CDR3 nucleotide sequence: TGTGCCAGCAGCCCTGGGGGACAGGGGCTTTACGAGCAGTACTTC.